This T cell receptor (beta chain) was recovered during a study of CD8 T cells in Susac syndrome. For the study at large: Fewer than ten of the sequenced Susac syndrome patients were in remission, and 5 or 6 had active disease. Study-level points and caveats: The study recognized that the number of individuals in its TCR sequencing and HLA analysis was relatively small.

An input of about 0.45 to 1 ug of RNA was subjected to reverse transcription using random hexamers. An immunoSEQ multiplex PCR amplified TCR beta CDR3 over 54 Vbeta and 13 Jbeta. MiXCR, run by TCRdb on the immunoSEQ multiplex PCR reads, gives a single entry per CDR3 protein. The sample has under 200,000 distinct CDR3 sequences; around 94% are singletons. With respect to this clonotype: Its target is unknown.

V lost 3 bases and J lost 4; bases outside the gene matches: 14. The CDR3 spans 16 residues. Germline lookup yields CDR1 SQVTM and CDR2 ANQGSEA. V gene TRBV29-1 combines with J gene TRBJ2-7; 8 bases agree with TRBD2. This sequence originates from a human donor with Susac syndrome. The source material was CD4+ T cells from PBMCs. The CDR3 region is CSVEGLAGTNRYEQYF. Written as DNA, the CDR3 is TGCAGCGTTGAGGGGTTAGCGGGGACCAACAGGTACGAGCAGTACTTC.